The present T cell receptor (beta chain) was sequenced within a study of cytomegalovirus exposure and HLA in healthy donors. Study-level findings and limits: Later analysis reportedly placed an Asian-associated ancestry cluster below the roughly 680-donor mean in N-insertions. Per a prior analysis, the majority of TCR beta V segments were productive roughly 87% or roughly 30% of the time. The study labeled 164 TCR beta chains cytomegalovirus-associated.

Healthy donors of bone marrow made up the group. Of note for this clone: No antigen is known for it.

In the PCR, 60 Vbeta and 13 Jbeta primers were used. The method was immunoSEQ multiplex PCR; TCRdb's version includes in-frame clones alone and lacks a portion of them. The sample carries around 64,000 clones, 74% recorded once. Germline CDR1 SGHTA, CDR2 FQGNSA. CDR3 length: 15 amino acids. Trimming at V came to 1 base and at J to 0 bases, leaving 0 bases not matched to a gene. Sequencing was carried out using PBMCs. The sequence was collected from a woman aged 25-40 years in good health and CMV-seropositive. The rearrangement uses TRBV7-2 and TRBJ1-3; the match to TRBD1 covers 7 bases. CDR3 amino acids: CASSLGQGSGNTIYF. The CDR3, as DNA: TGTGCCAGCAGCTTAGGACAGGGCTCTGGAAACACCATATATTTT. Drawing the rest from reference TRBV7-2 and TRBJ1-3, the complete variable domain is GAGVSQSPSNKVTEKGKDVELRCDPISGHTALYWYRQSLGQGLEFLIYFQGNSAPDKSGLPSDRFSAERTGGSVSTLTIQRTQQEDSAVYLCASSLGQGSGNTIYFGEGSWLTVV.